The present T cell receptor beta chain was sequenced within a study of blood T cell repertoires in COVID-19. This CDR3 contains 13 residues. V lost 0 bases, J lost 1 base, and 5 bases lay in between. Germline loops: CDR1 SGDLS, CDR2 YYNGEE. TCRdb's copy holds only in-frame clones and misses some; the assay was immunoSEQ multiplex PCR. The sample holds 250,000 or so clones, around four fifths seen once. Sequenced material: peripheral blood. The chain has TRBV9 and TRBJ2-7; D is uncertain. The sequence was obtained from a man aged 50-60 years with acute or convalescent COVID-19. CDR3: CASSVDPSYEQYF. The DNA for the CDR3 is TGTGCCAGCAGCGTAGATCCATCCTACGAGCAGTACTTC. Complete variable domain (other parts from reference TRBV9 and TRBJ2-7): DSGVTQTPKHLITATGQRVTLRCSPRSGDLSVYWYQQSLDQGLQFLIQYYNGEERAKGNILERFSAQQFPDLHSELNLSSLELGDSALYFCASSVDPSYEQYFGPGTRLTVT.